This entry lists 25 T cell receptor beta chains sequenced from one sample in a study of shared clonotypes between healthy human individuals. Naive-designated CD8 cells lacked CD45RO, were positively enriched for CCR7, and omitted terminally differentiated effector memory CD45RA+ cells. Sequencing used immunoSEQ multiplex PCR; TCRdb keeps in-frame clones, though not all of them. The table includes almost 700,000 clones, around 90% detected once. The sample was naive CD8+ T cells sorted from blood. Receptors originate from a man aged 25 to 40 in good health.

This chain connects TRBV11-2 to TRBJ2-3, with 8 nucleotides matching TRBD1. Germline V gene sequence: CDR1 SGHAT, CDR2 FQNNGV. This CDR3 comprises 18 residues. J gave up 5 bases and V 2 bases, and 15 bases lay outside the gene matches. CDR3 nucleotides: TGTGCCAGCAGCTTAATCCGCCTAAGGACAGGGCTTGTAGATACGCAGTATTTT. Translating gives CASSLIRLRTGLVDTQYF.

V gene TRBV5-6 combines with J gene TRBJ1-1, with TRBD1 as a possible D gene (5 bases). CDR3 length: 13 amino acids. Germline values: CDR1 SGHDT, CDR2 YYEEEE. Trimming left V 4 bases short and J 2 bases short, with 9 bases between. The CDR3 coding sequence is TGTGCCAGCAGCCCGACAGATAACACTGAAGCTTTCTTT. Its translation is CASSPTDNTEAFF.

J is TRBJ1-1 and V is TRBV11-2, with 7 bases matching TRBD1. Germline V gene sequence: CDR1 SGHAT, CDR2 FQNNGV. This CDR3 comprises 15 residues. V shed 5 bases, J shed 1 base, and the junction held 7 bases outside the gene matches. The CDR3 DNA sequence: TGTGCCAGCAGCCCAAGACAGGGAAAGAACACTGAAGCTTTCTTT. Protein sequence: CASSPRQGKNTEAFF. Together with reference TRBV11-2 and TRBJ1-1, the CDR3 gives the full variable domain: EAGVAQSPRYKIIEKRQSVAFWCNPISGHATLYWYQQILGQGPKLLIQFQNNGVVDDSQLPKDRFSAERLKGVDSTLKIQPAKLEDSAVYLCASSPRQGKNTEAFFGQGTRLTVV.

The CDR3 region is CASSLSGLSPYEQYF. In DNA form, the CDR3 reads TGTGCCAGCAGTTTGTCGGGACTATCCCCCTACGAGCAGTACTTC. The chain joins TRBV27 to TRBJ2-7; 7 bases are a match to TRBD2. Germline V gives CDR1 MNHEY, CDR2 SMNVEV (reference sequence). The CDR3 is 15 residues long. V was pared by 3 bases and J by 2 bases, with 7 bases of the junction left unmatched.

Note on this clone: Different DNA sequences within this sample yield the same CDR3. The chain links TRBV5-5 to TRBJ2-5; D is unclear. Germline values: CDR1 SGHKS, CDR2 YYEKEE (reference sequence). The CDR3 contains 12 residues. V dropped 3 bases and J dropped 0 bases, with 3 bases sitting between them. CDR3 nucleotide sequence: TGTGCCAGCAGCTCTTACCAAGAGACCCAGTACTTC. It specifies CASSSYQETQYF.

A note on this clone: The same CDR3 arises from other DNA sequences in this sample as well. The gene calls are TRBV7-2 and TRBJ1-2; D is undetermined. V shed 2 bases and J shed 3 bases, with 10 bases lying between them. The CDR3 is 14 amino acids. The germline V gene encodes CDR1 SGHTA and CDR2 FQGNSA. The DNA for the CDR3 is TGTGCCAGCAGCTTATTTCCGGGCGACTATGGCTACACCTTC. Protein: CASSLFPGDYGYTF.

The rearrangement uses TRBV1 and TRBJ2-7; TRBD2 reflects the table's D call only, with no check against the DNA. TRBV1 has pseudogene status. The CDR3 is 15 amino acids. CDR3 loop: CTSSQARLRSYEQYF. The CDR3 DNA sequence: TGCACCAGCAGCCAAGCGCGACTGCGCTCCTACGAGCAGTACTTC.

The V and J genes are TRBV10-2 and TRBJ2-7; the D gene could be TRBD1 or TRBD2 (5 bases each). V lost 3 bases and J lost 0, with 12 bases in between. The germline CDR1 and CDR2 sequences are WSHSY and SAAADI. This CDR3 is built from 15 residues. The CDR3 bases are TGCGCCAGCAGTGACCCCGGGACGGACTCCTACGAGCAGTACTTC. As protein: CASSDPGTDSYEQYF.

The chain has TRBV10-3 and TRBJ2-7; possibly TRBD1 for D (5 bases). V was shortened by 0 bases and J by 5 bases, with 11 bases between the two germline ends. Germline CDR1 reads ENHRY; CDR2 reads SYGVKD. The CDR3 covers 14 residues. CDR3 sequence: CAISESDQGNEQYF. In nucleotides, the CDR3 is TGTGCCATCAGTGAGTCGGATCAGGGTAACGAGCAGTACTTC.

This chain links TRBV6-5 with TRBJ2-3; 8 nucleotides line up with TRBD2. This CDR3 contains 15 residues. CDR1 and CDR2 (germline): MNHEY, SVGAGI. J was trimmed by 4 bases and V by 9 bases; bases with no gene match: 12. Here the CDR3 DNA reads TGTGCCAGTGGGCTTACGGGACTAGAGGCAGATACGCAGTATTTT. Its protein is CASGLTGLEADTQYF.

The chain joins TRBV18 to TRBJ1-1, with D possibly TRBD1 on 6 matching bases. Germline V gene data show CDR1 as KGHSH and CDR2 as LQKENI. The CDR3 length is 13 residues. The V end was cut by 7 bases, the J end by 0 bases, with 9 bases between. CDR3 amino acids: CASYRDVNTEAFF. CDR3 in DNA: TGTGCCAGCTACAGGGACGTGAACACTGAAGCTTTCTTT.

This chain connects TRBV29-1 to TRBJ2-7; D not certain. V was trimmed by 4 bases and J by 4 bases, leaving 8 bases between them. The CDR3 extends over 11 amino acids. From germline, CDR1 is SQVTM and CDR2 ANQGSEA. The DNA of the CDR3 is TGCAGCGTTGTAGCCAGGTACGAGCAGTACTTC. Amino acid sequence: CSVVARYEQYF.

In nucleotides, the CDR3 is TGTGCCACCAGCAGTCTGACTAGCGGGAGTTCTCCAGATACGCAGTATTTT. Translation gives CATSSLTSGSSPDTQYF. This chain links TRBV15 with TRBJ2-3; 12 bases are shared with TRBD2. The CDR3 is 17 amino acids. V gave up 3 bases and J gave up 4 bases; unmatched junction bases: 8. The germline gives CDR1 LNHNV, CDR2 YYDKDF (reference sequence).

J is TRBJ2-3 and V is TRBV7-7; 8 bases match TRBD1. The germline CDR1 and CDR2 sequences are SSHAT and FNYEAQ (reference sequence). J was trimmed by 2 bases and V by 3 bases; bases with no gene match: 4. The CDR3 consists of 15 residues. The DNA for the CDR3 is TGTGCCAGCAGCTTTGGGACAGGAAACACAGATACGCAGTATTTT. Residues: CASSFGTGNTDTQYF.

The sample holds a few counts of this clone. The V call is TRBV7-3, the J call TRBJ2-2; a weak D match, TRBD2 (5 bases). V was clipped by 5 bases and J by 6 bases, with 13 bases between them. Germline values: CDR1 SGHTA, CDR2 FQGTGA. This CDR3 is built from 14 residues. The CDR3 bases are TGTGCCAGCAGCCCTGGAGCTAGCCCCGGGGAGCTGTTTTTT. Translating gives CASSPGASPGELFF.

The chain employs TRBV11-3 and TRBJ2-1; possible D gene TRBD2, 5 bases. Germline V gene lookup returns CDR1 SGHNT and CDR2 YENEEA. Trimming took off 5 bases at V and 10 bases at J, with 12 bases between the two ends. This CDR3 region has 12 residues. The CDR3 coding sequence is TGTGCCAGCAGCCCCCCCGCGGGCGAGCAGTTCTTC. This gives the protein CASSPPAGEQFF. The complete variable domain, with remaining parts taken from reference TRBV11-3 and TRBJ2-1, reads EAGVVQSPRYKIIEKKQPVAFWCNPISGHNTLYWYLQNLGQGPELLIRYENEEAVDDSQLPKDRFSAERLKGVDSTLKIQPAELGDSAVYLCASSPPAGEQFFGPGTRLTVL.

CDR3 region: CASSYLRSAAYEQYF. The CDR3 nucleotides are TGTGCCAGCAGTTACCTGCGGAGCGCTGCCTACGAGCAGTACTTC. The J gene is TRBJ2-7, the V gene TRBV6-5; D gene unclear. The CDR3 has 15 residues. Germline V CDR1 and CDR2: MNHEY, SVGAGI. The V gene lost 2 bases and the J gene lost 2 bases, with 13 bases spanning the gap.

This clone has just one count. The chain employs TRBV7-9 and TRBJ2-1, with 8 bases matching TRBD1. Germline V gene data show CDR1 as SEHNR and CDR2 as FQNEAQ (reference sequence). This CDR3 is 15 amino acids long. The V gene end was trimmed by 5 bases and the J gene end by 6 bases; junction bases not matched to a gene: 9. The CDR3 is CASSPRQGPGNEQFF. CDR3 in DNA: TGTGCCAGCAGCCCCCGACAGGGGCCCGGCAATGAGCAGTTCTTC.

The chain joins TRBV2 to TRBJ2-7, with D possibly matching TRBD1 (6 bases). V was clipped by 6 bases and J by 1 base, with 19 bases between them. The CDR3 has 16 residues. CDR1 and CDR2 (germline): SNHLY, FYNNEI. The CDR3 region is CASSPEGLGGSYEQYF. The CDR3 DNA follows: TGTGCCAGCAGCCCCGAGGGTCTAGGGGGTTCCTACGAGCAGTACTTC.

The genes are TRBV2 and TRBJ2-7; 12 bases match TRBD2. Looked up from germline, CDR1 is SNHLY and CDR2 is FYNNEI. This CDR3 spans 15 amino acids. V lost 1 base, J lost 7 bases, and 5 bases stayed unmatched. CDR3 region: CASSEGLAGVTEQYF. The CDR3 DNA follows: TGTGCCAGCAGTGAAGGACTAGCGGGAGTAACGGAGCAGTACTTC.

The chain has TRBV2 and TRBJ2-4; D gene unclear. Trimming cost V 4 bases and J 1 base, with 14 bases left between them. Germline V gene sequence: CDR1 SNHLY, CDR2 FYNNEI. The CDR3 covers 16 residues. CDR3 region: CASSGTGRSAKNIQYF. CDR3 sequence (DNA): TGTGCCAGCAGTGGGACCGGCCGCTCTGCCAAAAACATTCAGTACTTC.

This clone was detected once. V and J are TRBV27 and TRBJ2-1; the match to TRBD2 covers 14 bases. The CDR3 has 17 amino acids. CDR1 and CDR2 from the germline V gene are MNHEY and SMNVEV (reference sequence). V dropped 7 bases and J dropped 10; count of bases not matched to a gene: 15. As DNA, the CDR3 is TGTGCCAGCACCGACCTCCTGGGGACTAGCGGGAGAGAAGAGCAGTTCTTC. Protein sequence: CASTDLLGTSGREEQFF.

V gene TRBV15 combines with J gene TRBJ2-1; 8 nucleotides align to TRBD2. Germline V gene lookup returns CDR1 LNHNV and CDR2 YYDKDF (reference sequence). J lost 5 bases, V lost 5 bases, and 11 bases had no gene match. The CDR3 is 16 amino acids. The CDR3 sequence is CATSGIGTSQDNEQFF. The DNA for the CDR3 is TGTGCCACCAGCGGAATTGGGACTAGTCAGGACAATGAGCAGTTCTTC.

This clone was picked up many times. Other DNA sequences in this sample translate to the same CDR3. The CDR3 protein is CASRGVSYEQYF. CDR3 coding DNA: TGTGCCAGCAGAGGGGTATCCTACGAGCAGTACTTC. The gene calls are TRBV6-5 and TRBJ2-7; tentatively, D is TRBD1 (5 bases). CDR1 is MNHEY, CDR2 SVGAGI, per germline. The CDR3 runs to 12 residues. V was clipped by 6 bases and J by 1 base, with 7 bases between them.

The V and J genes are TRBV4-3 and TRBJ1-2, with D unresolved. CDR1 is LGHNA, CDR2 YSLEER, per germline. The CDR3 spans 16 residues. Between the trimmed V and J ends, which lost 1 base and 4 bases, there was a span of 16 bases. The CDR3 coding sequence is TGCGCCAGCAGCCAAGGAGTAGTCGCGAACTTCTATGGCTACACCTTC. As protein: CASSQGVVANFYGYTF.